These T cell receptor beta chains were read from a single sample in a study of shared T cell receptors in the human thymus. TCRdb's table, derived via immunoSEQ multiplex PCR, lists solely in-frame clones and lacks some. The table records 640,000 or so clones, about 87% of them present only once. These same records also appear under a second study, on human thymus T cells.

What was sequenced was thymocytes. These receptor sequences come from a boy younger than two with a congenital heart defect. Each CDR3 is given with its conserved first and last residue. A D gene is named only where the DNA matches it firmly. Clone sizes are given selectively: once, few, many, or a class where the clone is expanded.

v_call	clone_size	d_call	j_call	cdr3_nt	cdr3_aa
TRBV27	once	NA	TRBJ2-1	TGTGCCAGCAGTTTCGGGACGGCGAAGGGGGATGAGCAGTTCTTC	CASSFGTAKGDEQFF
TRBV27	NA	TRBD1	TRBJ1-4	TGTGCCAGCAGTTTACCCCCCAGGGACAGGGTAAGCGAAAAACTGTTTTTT	CASSLPPRDRVSEKLFF
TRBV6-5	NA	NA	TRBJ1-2	TGTGCCAGCAGTTATGAGCCTGGTGGCTACACCTTC	CASSYEPGGYTF
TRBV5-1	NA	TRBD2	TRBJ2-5	TGCGCCAGCAGCCCTTACATAGCGGGAGGCGGGGAGACCCAGTACTTC	CASSPYIAGGGETQYF
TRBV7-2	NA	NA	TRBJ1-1	TGTGCCAGCAGCTCAGTGCCCTGTGAAGCTTTCTTT	CASSSVPCEAFF
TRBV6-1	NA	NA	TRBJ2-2	TGTGCCATCCTAGCAACCGGGGAGCTGTTTTTT	CAILATGELFF
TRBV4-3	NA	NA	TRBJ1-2	TGCGCCAGCAGCCAGGCGCCAGGACTTTATGGCTACACCTTC	CASSQAPGLYGYTF
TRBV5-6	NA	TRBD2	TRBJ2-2	TGTGCCAGCAGCCCGGGACTAGCGGGGGACACCGGGGAGCTGTTTTTT	CASSPGLAGDTGELFF
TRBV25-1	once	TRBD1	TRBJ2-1	TGTGCCAGCAGTGAATGTGACAGGGGGTCCTACAATGAGCAGTTCTTC	CASSECDRGSYNEQFF
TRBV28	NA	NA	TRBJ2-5	TGTGCCAGCAGCAATAGACGGAGCCCGGAAGAGACCCAGTACTTC	CASSNRRSPEETQYF
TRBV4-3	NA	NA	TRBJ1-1	TGCGCCAGCAGCCACTTCAGGGTGGGCACTGAAGCTTTCTTT	CASSHFRVGTEAFF
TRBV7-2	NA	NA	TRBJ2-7	TGTGCCAGCAGCTTAGCAATTTCAGCGGACAGCTCCTACGAGCAGTACTTC	CASSLAISADSSYEQYF
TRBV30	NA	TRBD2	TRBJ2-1	TGTGCCTGGAATGGCGGGAGAGTTTTTCATGAGCAGTTCTTC	CAWNGGRVFHEQFF
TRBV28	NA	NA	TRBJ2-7	TGTGCCAGCAGTTTACAGGGTCGAGAGCAGTACTTC	CASSLQGREQYF
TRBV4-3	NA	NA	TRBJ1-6	TGCGCCAGCAGCCAAGATCTCGGGACACCGGGGATTTCACCCCTCCACTTT	CASSQDLGTPGISPLHF
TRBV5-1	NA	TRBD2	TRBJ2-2	TGCGCCAGCAGCTCATTAGCGGGGGACGCCTTCGTCATCGGGGAGCTGTTTTTT	CASSSLAGDAFVIGELFF
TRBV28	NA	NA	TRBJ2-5	TGTGCCAGCAGATCAACGGTGAGGGGGTGCGGGACCCAGTACTTC	CASRSTVRGCGTQYF
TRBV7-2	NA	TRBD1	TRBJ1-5	TGTGCCAGCAGCCTTGGGTTTTCTGCGGACAGGGAAGATCAGCCCCAGCATTTT	CASSLGFSADREDQPQHF
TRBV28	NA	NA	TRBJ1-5	TGTGCCAGCAGTCCCGATAGGACATTGGGGGCTACCAATCAGCCCCAGCATTTT	CASSPDRTLGATNQPQHF
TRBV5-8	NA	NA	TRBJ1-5	TGTGCCAGCAGCTTAGAGGAGCAGCCCCAGCATTTT	CASSLEEQPQHF
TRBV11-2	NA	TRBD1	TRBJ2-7	TGTGCCAGCAGCTTGCGGCAGGGGGCGTACGAGCAGTACTTC	CASSLRQGAYEQYF
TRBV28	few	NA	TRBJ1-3	TGTGCCAGCAGTAAGACAGAGAGCTTATGGGCTGGAAACACCATATATTTT	CASSKTESLWAGNTIYF
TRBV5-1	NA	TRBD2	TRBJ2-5	TGCGCCAGCAGCTTGATTCTGCGGGGGGCCCCTAAAGTTCAAGAGACCCAGTACTTC	CASSLILRGAPKVQETQYF
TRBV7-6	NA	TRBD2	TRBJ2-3	TGTGCCAGCAGCCCCGGACTAGCGCGTACGACAGATACGCAGTATTTT	CASSPGLARTTDTQYF
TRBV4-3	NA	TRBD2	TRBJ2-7	TGCGCCAGCAGCCAGAGCGGACTAGCGGGAACCCACGAGCAGTACTTC	CASSQSGLAGTHEQYF
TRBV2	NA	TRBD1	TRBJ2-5	TGTGCCAGCAGTGGGAAGTGCGACAGGGACCCTCAAGAGACCCAGTACTTC	CASSGKCDRDPQETQYF
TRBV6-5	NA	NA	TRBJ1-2	TGTGCCAGCAGTTACACTACCGGTGCTGGCTACACCTTC	CASSYTTGAGYTF
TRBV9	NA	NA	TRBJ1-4	TGTGCCAGCAGCGTTTACAGGGATAATGAAAAACTGTTTTTT	CASSVYRDNEKLFF
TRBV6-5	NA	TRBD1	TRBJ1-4	TGTGCCAGCAGTAGACAGGGATGGGGCGAAAAACTGTTTTTT	CASSRQGWGEKLFF
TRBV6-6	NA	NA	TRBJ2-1	TGTGCCAGCAGTTATTTAGGAAGCGGTTACAATGAGCAGTTCTTC	CASSYLGSGYNEQFF
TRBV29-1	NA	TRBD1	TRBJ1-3	TGCAGCGTTGAAGCATGGGGACAGGGAGCTGGAAACACCATATATTTT	CSVEAWGQGAGNTIYF
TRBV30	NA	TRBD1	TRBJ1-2	TGTGCCTGGAGAAACAGGGGAGTCGGCTATGGCTACACCTTC	CAWRNRGVGYGYTF
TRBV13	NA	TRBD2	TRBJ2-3	TGTGCCAGCAGCTCCCGGACTAGCGGGGGGGAAGCAGATACGCAGTATTTT	CASSSRTSGGEADTQYF
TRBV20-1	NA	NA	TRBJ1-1	TGCAGTGCACAACTGAGGGCTGAAGCTTTCTTT	CSAQLRAEAFF
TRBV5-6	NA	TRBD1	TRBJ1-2	TGTGCCAGCACCGCCGGGACAGGGAGCTATGGCTACACCTTC	CASTAGTGSYGYTF
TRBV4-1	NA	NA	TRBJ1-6	TGCGCCAGCAGCCAAGATGAGAGGAGGACTGCCTCAGCTAATTCACCCCTCCACTTT	CASSQDERRTASANSPLHF
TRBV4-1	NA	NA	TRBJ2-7	TGCGCCAGCAGCCAAGATCTCTCCTACGAGCAGTACTTC	CASSQDLSYEQYF
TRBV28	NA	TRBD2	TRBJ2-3	TGTGCCAGCAGTTGTGGGCTAGCGGGAAGGGAAGAAGATACGCAGTATTTT	CASSCGLAGREEDTQYF
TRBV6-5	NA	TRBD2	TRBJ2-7	TGTGCCAGCAGTACCGAAGCGGGAGGGTCCTACGAGCAGTACTTC	CASSTEAGGSYEQYF
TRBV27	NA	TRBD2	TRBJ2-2	TGTGCCAGCTGTAAACGGGGGGATCTAAGAGGGGAGCTGTTTTTT	CASCKRGDLRGELFF
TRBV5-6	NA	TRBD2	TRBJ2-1	TGTGCCAGCAGCTTTTCTAGCGGGTACAATGAGCAGTTCTTC	CASSFSSGYNEQFF
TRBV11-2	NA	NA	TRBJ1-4	TGTGCCAGCAGTTTATTGTGCAGGGGCCGTTGCAACGATAATGAAAAACTGTTTTTT	CASSLLCRGRCNDNEKLFF
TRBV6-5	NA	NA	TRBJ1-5	TGTGCCAGCAGTTACTCCCCAGGGGCCCATCAGCCCCAGCATTTT	CASSYSPGAHQPQHF
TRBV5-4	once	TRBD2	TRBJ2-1	TGTGCCAGCAGCTTGCTTCCTAGCGGAAGCTCCTACAATGAGCAGTTCTTC	CASSLLPSGSSYNEQFF
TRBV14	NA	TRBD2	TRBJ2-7	TGTGCCAGCAGCCCCAGACTAGCGGGAGACTACGAGCAGTACTTC	CASSPRLAGDYEQYF
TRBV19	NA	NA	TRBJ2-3	TGTGCCAGTAGTGCCCAGGGTTCTAGCACAGATACGCAGTATTTT	CASSAQGSSTDTQYF
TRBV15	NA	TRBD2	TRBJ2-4	TGTGCCACCAGCCTTAGACTAGCGGGAGGGTCGCCGGCACTAGCCAAAAACATTCAGTACTTC	CATSLRLAGGSPALAKNIQYF
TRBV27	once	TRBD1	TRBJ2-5	TGTGCCAGCAGCCATTTGGGGACAGGGGGCCGAGAGACCCAGTACTTC	CASSHLGTGGRETQYF
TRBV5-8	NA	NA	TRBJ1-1	TGTGCCAGCAGCTCTGGACAAAAGGGGAGCGGGGCCACTGAAGCTTTCTTT	CASSSGQKGSGATEAFF
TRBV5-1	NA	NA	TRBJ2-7	TGCGCCAGCAGCGGGACAAGATACGAGCAGTACTTC	CASSGTRYEQYF
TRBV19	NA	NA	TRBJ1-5	TGTGCCAGTAGTATAGGAGGGAGGGCTCCTAATCAGCCCCAGCATTTT	CASSIGGRAPNQPQHF
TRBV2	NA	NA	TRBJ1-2	TGTGCCAGCAGTGAAGGTCAGGCAACCAACTATGGCTACACCTTC	CASSEGQATNYGYTF
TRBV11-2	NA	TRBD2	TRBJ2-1	TGTGCCAGCAGCTTAGAACTAAACTCCGGGACTAGCGGGAGGTTCTTCGAGTTCTTC	CASSLELNSGTSGRFFEFF
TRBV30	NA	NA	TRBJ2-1	TGTGCCTCCAACAACAGGGTCACCTACAATGAGCAGTTCTTC	CASNNRVTYNEQFF